Sequencing of this T cell receptor (beta chain) was carried out in a study of blood T cell repertoires in COVID-19 (TCRdb year 2020). Looking at the study overall: Samples from collaborators originated in the United States, Italy and Spain and spanned both the acute and convalescent phases of COVID-19. The prospective study material was composed of cDNA or gDNA derived from T cells, B-cell-depleted T cells, or PBMCs. The dataset comprised deeply sampled blood TCRbeta repertoires from subjects exposed to, actively infected with, or recovered from COVID-19. A freely available public database, intended as a resource for researchers studying the immune response to SARS-CoV-2, is where the repertoires were released. The samples were drawn from the first 160 participants of the ongoing ImmuneRACE study and from 950 to 1,500 subjects provided by 6 global collaborators. Nearly every sample came with metadata listing a de-identified subject ID, COVID-19 status, age in years and sex. Where HLA class I and class II types were available, the types were taken from metadata supplied by the sample provider, not from assay-based typing.

V loses 6 bases at its end and J loses 4 bases; junction bases beyond the gene matches: 6. The CDR3 covers 15 residues, taking in both the cysteine and the phenylalanine. The read is trimmed to its CDR3 DNA, 45 bases read in frame from base 1. The germline V gene encodes CDR1 ENHRY and CDR2 SYGVKD. The full study reports these points: Clinical and demographic metadata were provided uncurated, with the amount varying by source and participant.

Whole blood was collected in K2EDTA tubes by collaborating institutions according to the institutions' own protocols. For TCRbeta analysis, collaborator samples were shipped as frozen whole blood, as isolated PBMCs, or as DNA extracted from either sample type. TCRbeta CDR3 regions were amplified from genomic DNA by means of the immunoSEQ Assay, a bias-controlled multiplex PCR. Per the original workflow: Within the assay, amplification of reference gene primers was used to estimate how many nucleated cells each sample contained. Sequence reads were collapsed and filtered to measure the absolute abundance of every unique TCRbeta CDR3 rearrangement. For each sample, productive Simpson clonality was calculated as the square root of Simpson's diversity index over productive rearrangements. The clones in this table, taken by TCRdb from immuneACCESS, are in-frame only. Not every clone is retained; where verified, under half of the shortfall comes from an unresolved V gene, and the cause of the rest is unknown. V and J calls and clone size are as listed in that table; D and trimming were resolved from the DNA. The sample yields some 200,000 clones; 75% to 95% were counted once. The top ten hold about 0.54% of the sample.

Turning to this clone: There is no known antigen for this receptor. Base qualities were left out, and no much larger clone turns up one base away.

Here the chain combines TRBV10-3 and TRBJ2-1; TRBD2 matches 10 bases in the middle. The sequence came from a man over 45 with acute or convalescent COVID-19. Sequencing was carried out using peripheral blood. The DNA is as follows: TGTGCCATCAGGACAAGCGGGGGGGAATACAATGAGCAGTTCTTC. Its protein is CAIRTSGGEYNEQFF.